The source of this T cell receptor (beta chain) is a study of blood T cell repertoires in COVID-19. Study-wide background: Samples came from the United States, Italy and Spain, spanning acute and convalescent COVID-19. T cells, B-cell-depleted T cells, or PBMCs provided the cDNA or gDNA that served as material.

Points on this clone: Other nucleotide sequences in the sample specify the same CDR3.

The CDR3 extends over 22 amino acids. J gave up 0 bases and V 0 bases, and 16 bases lay outside the gene matches. Germline CDR1 SGHVS, CDR2 FNYEAQ. Original analysis: The authors estimated nucleated cell counts from reference gene primer amplification. TCRdb's copy holds only in-frame clones and misses some; the assay was immunoSEQ multiplex PCR. V and J calls and clone size are copied from that table; D and trimming were computed from the DNA. This table has approximately 100,000 clones, around 84% appearing once. The receptor's source is a woman aged 60-70 years with acute or convalescent COVID-19. The material sequenced was peripheral blood. The V gene is TRBV7-6, the J gene TRBJ2-6, with TRBD1 identical over 8 bases. The CDR3 sequence is CASSLAPLWDRSPDSGANVLTF. The CDR3 DNA follows: TGTGCCAGCAGCTTAGCTCCCCTGTGGGACAGGTCCCCGGACTCTGGGGCCAACGTCCTGACTTTC.